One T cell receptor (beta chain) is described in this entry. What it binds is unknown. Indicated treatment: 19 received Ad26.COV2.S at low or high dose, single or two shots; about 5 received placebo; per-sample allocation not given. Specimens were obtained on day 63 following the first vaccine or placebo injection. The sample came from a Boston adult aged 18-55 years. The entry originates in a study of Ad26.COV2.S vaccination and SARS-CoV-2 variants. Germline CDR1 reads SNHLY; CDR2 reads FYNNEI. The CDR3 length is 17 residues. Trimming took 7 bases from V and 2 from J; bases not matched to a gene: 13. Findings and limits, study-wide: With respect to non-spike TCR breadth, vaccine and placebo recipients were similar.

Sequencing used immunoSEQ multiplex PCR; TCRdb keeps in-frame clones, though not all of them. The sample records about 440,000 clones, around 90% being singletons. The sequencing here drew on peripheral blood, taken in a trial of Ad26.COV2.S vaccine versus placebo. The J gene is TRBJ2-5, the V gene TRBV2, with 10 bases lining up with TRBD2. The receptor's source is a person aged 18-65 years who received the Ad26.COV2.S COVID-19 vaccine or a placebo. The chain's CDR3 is CASKRLAGVGLQETQYF. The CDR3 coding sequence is TGTGCCAGCAAAAGGCTAGCGGGAGTCGGCCTACAAGAGACCCAGTACTTC.